This TCR gamma chain was captured by sequencing in a study of γδ T cells in repeated Plasmodium falciparum infection. In the study overall: Timepoints: baseline, immediately before selected infections, and 21 days after every infection.

A few counts support this clone. Its antigen is currently unknown. The translation of this DNA and the TCRdb protein of a much larger clone differ at residue 5, probably owing to a read error; the protein shown here is translated from the DNA. TCRdb ran CATT on the multiplex PCR reads. This table holds tens of thousands of gamma-chain clones, roughly 1.4% found once. CDR3 length equals 13 residues. V lost 4 bases, J lost 7 bases, and 10 bases stayed unmatched. In germline, CDR1 is GITISATS, CDR2 ISYDGTV (reference sequence). Bulk repertoires came from Vgamma9/Vdelta2+ or Vdelta2-negative gammadelta T cells flow-sorted from PBMC. The study's findings and limits: Over time and infection, Vgamma9/Vdelta2+ repertoires remained highly stable and polyclonal. Waves of new clonotype selection appeared after repeated controlled infections in Vdelta2-negative, largely Vdelta1+, gammadelta T cells.

The V gene is TRGV9, the J gene TRGJ1 or TRGJ2. The J gene is absent in TCRdb and was assigned here via DNA matching to germline. This clonotype was obtained from a pool of human donors (malaria-infected and uninfected, not separated). The sequenced sample consisted of gamma-delta T cells from blood. The CDR3 reads CALWDVPKYKKLF. The CDR3 DNA is TGTGCCTTGTGGGATGTACCGAAATATAAGAAACTCTTT.